This is a list of T cell receptor beta chains from one sample in a study of cytomegalovirus exposure and HLA in healthy donors. Generated by immunoSEQ multiplex PCR, the TCRdb table keeps only in-frame clones and is missing some. The repertoire holds around 130,000 clones, with 75% to 85% as singletons. Material: PBMCs. These receptors were taken from a man aged 25-45 years in good health and CMV-seronegative. The CDR3 runs from the conserved cysteine through the conserved F or W. Fields, in order: D gene, clone size, J gene, V gene, CDR3 protein, CDR3 DNA. D genes are given only for firm matches. Clone sizes are given selectively: once, few, many, or a class where the clone is expanded.

TRBD1 | - | TRBJ1-5 | TRBV4-1 | CASRPEQGLIQPQNF | TGCGCCAGCAGACCGGAACAGGGGTTGATTCAGCCCCAGAATTTT
- | - | TRBJ2-5 | TRBV25-1 | CASSEPEETQYF | TGTGCCAGCAGTGAGCCAGAAGAGACCCAGTACTTC
TRBD2 | - | TRBJ2-1 | TRBV18 | CASSLPTSGSYNEQFF | TGTGCCAGCTCACTCCCAACTAGCGGGAGCTACAATGAGCAGTTCTTC
- | few | TRBJ2-7 | TRBV4-3 | CASSQTAEGVYEQYF | TGCGCCAGCAGCCAAACCGCCGAGGGAGTCTACGAGCAGTACTTC
TRBD1 | - | TRBJ2-7 | TRBV7-2 | CASSSVGTGLYEQYF | TGTGCCAGCAGCTCGGTCGGGACAGGTTTATACGAGCAGTACTTC
- | - | TRBJ1-1 | TRBV6-6 | CASSSSTGRAEAFF | TGTGCCAGCAGTAGCAGTACAGGTAGGGCTGAAGCTTTCTTT
TRBD1 | - | TRBJ2-1 | TRBV28 | CATCHTGADRGPFEQFF | TGTGCCACCTGTCATACAGGAGCGGACAGGGGGCCCTTTGAGCAGTTCTTC
- | - | TRBJ1-2 | TRBV6-5 | CASSLMGSYGYTF | TGTGCCAGCAGTTTGATGGGGAGCTATGGCTACACCTTC
- | - | TRBJ1-5 | TRBV28 | CASKVGGQPQHF | TGTGCCAGCAAAGTGGGAGGTCAGCCCCAGCATTTT
- | once | TRBJ2-5 | TRBV28 | CASSSGSTRGSETQYF | TGTGCCAGCAGTTCCGGGTCAACGAGAGGGTCAGAGACCCAGTACTTC
- | - | TRBJ1-3 | TRBV7-2 | CASSLGSVSGNTIYF | TGTGCCAGCAGCTTAGGGTCGGTCTCTGGAAACACCATATATTTT
TRBD1 | - | TRBJ2-1 | TRBV28 | CASSYPKTGGNEQFF | TGTGCCAGCAGTTACCCAAAAACAGGGGGCAATGAGCAGTTCTTC
TRBD1 | - | TRBJ2-7 | TRBV5-1 | CASSIGQGGTYEQYF | TGCGCCAGCAGCATAGGACAGGGGGGGACCTACGAGCAGTACTTC
TRBD2 | medium-sized | TRBJ2-2 | TRBV4-3 | CASSQEWLAGVGTGELFF | TGCGCCAGCAGCCAAGAGTGGCTAGCGGGAGTTGGCACCGGGGAGCTGTTTTTT
- | - | TRBJ1-1 | TRBV7-9 | CASSNRRDTEAFF | TGTGCCAGCAGCAACCGGAGGGACACTGAAGCTTTCTTT
- | - | TRBJ1-2 | TRBV7-9 | CASSTRTEGSILNGYTF | TGTGCCAGCAGCACCCGGACAGAGGGGTCTATTCTCAATGGCTACACCTTC